This TCR beta chain is from a study of blood T cell repertoires in COVID-19. Study-level background: Acute-phase and convalescent COVID-19 samples originated in the United States, Italy and Spain. T cells, B-cell-depleted T cells, or PBMCs provided the cDNA or gDNA that served as material.

Clinical history as reported by participants underpinned cohort assignment. CDR1 and CDR2 (germline): SGHKS, YYEKEE (reference sequence). V lost 1 base and J 2 bases, leaving 15 bases between the germline ends. CDR3 size: 16 residues. TCRdb's copy holds only in-frame clones and misses some; the assay was immunoSEQ multiplex PCR. The sample contains 150,000 to 180,000 clones, around 80% of which appear only once. The rearrangement uses TRBV5-5 and TRBJ1-2; D is possibly TRBD1 (6 bases). The sequence came from a man aged 50-60 years who had recovered from COVID-19. Sequencing used PBMCs or T cells enriched from blood (not recorded which). CDR3 residues: CASSLTGTSINYGYTF. The CDR3 DNA follows: TGTGCCAGCAGCTTGACTGGGACAAGTATCAACTATGGCTACACCTTC.